This record covers a single T cell receptor (beta chain). The antigen is not known. The sample is drawn from a study of shared clonotypes between healthy human individuals. About the study: Donors consisted of a couple of women and a few men between 18 and 49. The study used three CD4 naive, three CD4 memory, two CD8 naive and one CD8 memory plate per donor. Regarding the study as a whole: Non-shared clonotypes displayed generation probabilities falling below those of clonotypes present in all four donors.

Germline V CDR1 and CDR2: MNHEY, SMNVEV (reference sequence). J lost 4 bases, V lost 6 bases, and 11 bases had no gene match. The CDR3 is 16 residues long. The protocol was immunoSEQ multiplex PCR, while the TCRdb copy is restricted to in-frame clones and leaves out a portion. Among approximately 810,000 clones listed, around 93% were seen once. As defined, naive CD8 cells were CD45RO-negative and positively selected for CCR7, with terminally differentiated effector memory CD45RA+ cells excluded. All the donors were Caucasian adults who lived in Nashville, Tennessee. The receptor was derived from a man aged 30-40 years in good health. What was sequenced was naive CD8+ T cells sorted from blood. The chain couples TRBV27 to TRBJ2-1; 8 positions match TRBD2. This chain's CDR3 is CASSQLTSGAYNEQFF. CDR3 nucleotide sequence: TGTGCCAGCAGCCAGTTAACTAGCGGAGCGTACAATGAGCAGTTCTTC.